The next 9 T cell receptor beta chains were all read from a single sample in a study of blood T cell repertoires in COVID-19. Profiling relied on immunoSEQ multiplex PCR, and the TCRdb table lists in-frame clones only, not all of them. The sample contains some 49,000 clones, 81% of which appear only once. The sample consisted of peripheral blood. All receptors derive from a woman older than 75 with COVID-19, enrolled during active disease.

This rearrangement joins TRBV24-1 to TRBJ1-4, with D uncertain. Deletions cut 5 bases from V and 4 bases from J, with 7 bases between. CDR1 is KGHDR and CDR2 is SFDVKD in the germline V gene. The CDR3 spans 13 residues. The CDR3 DNA follows: TGTGCCACCAGTGGCACTAATAATGAAAAACTGTTTTTT. This gives the protein CATSGTNNEKLFF.

This chain uses TRBV11-3 with TRBJ2-4, with D unclear. The CDR3 runs to 18 residues. Trimming removed 5 bases from V and 9 bases from J, with 29 bases in between. CDR1 is SGHNT, CDR2 YENEEA, per germline. CDR3 bases: TGTGCCAGCAGCGGTAGCCCCAAGAGATGTTGGCGTTGGAGCATTCAGTACTTC. Translation gives CASSGSPKRCWRWSIQYF.

The rearrangement joins TRBV19 to TRBJ1-2; maybe TRBD1 (5 bases). Deletions cut 6 bases from V and 4 bases from J, with 15 bases between. Germline V lookup: CDR1 LNHDA, CDR2 SQIVND (reference sequence). This CDR3 has 14 residues. CDR3 sequence reads: CASRVQGQGYGYTF. CDR3 sequence (DNA): TGTGCCAGTAGGGTTCAGGGCCAGGGCTATGGCTACACCTTC. Full variable domain (outside the CDR3, taken from reference TRBV19 and TRBJ1-2): DGGITQSPKYLFRKEGQNVTLSCEQNLNHDAMYWYRQDPGQGLRLIYYSQIVNDFQKGDIAEGYSVSREKKESFPLTVTSAQKNPTAFYLCASRVQGQGYGYTFGSGTRLTVV.

The chain uses TRBV2 and TRBJ2-2; D ambiguous. This CDR3 comprises 12 residues. Per the germline V gene, CDR1 is SNHLY and CDR2 is FYNNEI. V was shortened by 6 bases and J by 7 bases, with 9 bases between the two germline ends. CDR3: CASRGFSGELFF. The CDR3 region has the DNA TGTGCCAGCAGGGGCTTTAGCGGGGAGCTGTTTTTT.

This clone was counted a few times. This chain uses TRBV11-2 with TRBJ1-3; D possibly corresponds to TRBD1 (6 bases). This CDR3 is 15 amino acids long. V lost 5 bases and J 2 bases, leaving 13 bases between the germline ends. Germline CDR1 SGHAT, CDR2 FQNNGV. The CDR3 loop reads CASSQRQGTGNTIYF. The CDR3 region has the DNA TGTGCCAGCAGCCAAAGGCAGGGGACTGGAAACACCATATATTTT.

The chain carries TRBV5-1 and TRBJ2-7; TRBD1 aligns across 10 bases. The length of the CDR3 is 13 residues. The V and J ends lost 7 bases and 6 bases, in that order; junction bases with no gene match: 7. Germline V gene sequence: CDR1 SGHRS, CDR2 YFSETQ. The CDR3 region is CASAGQGRREQYF. The CDR3 nucleotides read TGCGCCAGCGCGGGACAGGGGCGTCGCGAGCAGTACTTC.

V is TRBV6-5 and J is TRBJ1-1; D is uncertain. CDR1 is MNHEY and CDR2 is SVGAGI in the germline V gene. V was pared by 6 bases and J by 0 bases, with 11 bases between. CDR3 size: 14 residues. CDR3 DNA sequence: TGTGCCAGCAGCGACACGTTCATGAACACTGAAGCTTTCTTT. Protein sequence: CASSDTFMNTEAFF.

The chain joins TRBV27 to TRBJ1-5; 10 bases agree with TRBD1. Trimming removed 6 bases from V and 3 bases from J; junction bases left unmatched: 5. The CDR3 sequence is 15 residues long. Germline CDR1 MNHEY, CDR2 SMNVEV (reference sequence). Here the CDR3 DNA reads TGTGCCAGCAGGCCGGGGACAGGGGCCAATCAGCCCCAGCATTTT. Its protein is CASRPGTGANQPQHF.

The chain uses TRBV4-2 and TRBJ1-6; 7 nucleotides line up with TRBD1. The CDR3 has 14 residues. Trimming removed 6 bases from V and 7 bases from J; junction bases left unmatched: 6. Germline V gives CDR1 LGHNA, CDR2 YNFKEQ. The chain's CDR3 is CASRKEQGNSPLHF. CDR3 coding DNA: TGTGCCAGCAGGAAAGAACAGGGGAATTCACCCCTCCACTTT.